Listed below are T cell receptor beta chains from one sample, sequenced in a study of blood T cells in healthy people across ages. In TCRdb, the 5' RACE reads were re-called with MiXCR into one record per CDR3 protein. The sample carries about 1,400,000 distinct CDR3 sequences, 42% recorded once. Sequenced sample: blood. These TCRs come from a woman between 18 and 30 years old in good health. Each CDR3 is given with its conserved first and last residue. Each record gives: clone size, D gene, CDR3 length, V gene, J gene, CDR3 protein, CDR3 DNA. D genes are given only for firm matches. Where a row states a size, it is once, few, many or the class of an expanded clone; other rows omit it.

clone size: .
D gene: .
CDR3 length: 13
V gene: TRBV27
J gene: TRBJ1-1
CDR3 protein: CASRKGPNTEAFF
CDR3 DNA: TGTGCCAGCAGAAAGGGGCCGAACACTGAAGCTTTCTTT

clone size: .
D gene: TRBD1
CDR3 length: 16
V gene: TRBV14
J gene: TRBJ2-3
CDR3 protein: CASSQYIGQGTDTQYF
CDR3 DNA: TGTGCCAGCAGCCAATATATAGGACAGGGGACAGATACGCAGTATTTT

clone size: .
D gene: TRBD1
CDR3 length: 16
V gene: TRBV6-5
J gene: TRBJ2-6
CDR3 protein: CASSRQGTPGANVLTF
CDR3 DNA: TGTGCCAGCAGTCGACAGGGTACGCCTGGGGCCAACGTCCTGACTTTC

clone size: .
D gene: TRBD2
CDR3 length: 15
V gene: TRBV20-1
J gene: TRBJ2-3
CDR3 protein: CSARGISGGTDTQYF
CDR3 DNA: TGCAGTGCTAGAGGGATCAGCGGGGGCACAGATACGCAGTATTTT

clone size: many
D gene: TRBD1
CDR3 length: 15
V gene: TRBV5-1
J gene: TRBJ2-7
CDR3 protein: CASSLNRDRTYEQYF
CDR3 DNA: TGCGCCAGCAGCTTGAACCGGGACAGGACCTACGAGCAGTACTTC

clone size: .
D gene: .
CDR3 length: 13
V gene: TRBV2
J gene: TRBJ2-7
CDR3 protein: CASTGKSRDEQYF
CDR3 DNA: TGTGCCAGCACGGGGAAAAGTAGGGATGAGCAGTACTTC

clone size: few
D gene: .
CDR3 length: 15
V gene: TRBV27
J gene: TRBJ2-3
CDR3 protein: CATTWEFSSTDTQYF
CDR3 DNA: TGTGCCACCACCTGGGAGTTCTCTAGCACAGATACGCAGTATTTT

clone size: few
D gene: .
CDR3 length: 17
V gene: TRBV6-2/TRBV6-3
J gene: TRBJ2-3
CDR3 protein: CASSYSSAGGRTDTQYF
CDR3 DNA: TGTGCCAGCAGTTACTCGTCTGCCGGTGGTCGCACAGATACGCAGTATTTT

clone size: .
D gene: .
CDR3 length: 13
V gene: TRBV12-3/TRBV12-4
J gene: TRBJ1-2
CDR3 protein: CASNPQGPYGHTF
CDR3 DNA: TGTGCCAGCAACCCCCAGGGACCTTATGGCCACACCTTC

clone size: .
D gene: .
CDR3 length: 13
V gene: TRBV6-6
J gene: TRBJ2-7
CDR3 protein: CASSYLQAYEQYF
CDR3 DNA: TGTGCCAGCAGTTACCTCCAGGCCTACGAGCAGTACTTC

clone size: once
D gene: TRBD2
CDR3 length: 16
V gene: TRBV9
J gene: TRBJ2-4
CDR3 protein: CASSVEGGTAKNIQYF
CDR3 DNA: TGTGCCAGCAGCGTAGAGGGAGGGACGGCTAAAAACATTCAGTACTTC

clone size: many
D gene: .
CDR3 length: 13
V gene: TRBV21-1
J gene: TRBJ2-7
CDR3 protein: CASARRIIYEQYF
CDR3 DNA: TGTGCCAGCGCTAGAAGGATCATCTACGAGCAGTACTTC

clone size: many
D gene: TRBD2
CDR3 length: 12
V gene: TRBV20-1
J gene: TRBJ2-3
CDR3 protein: CSAGLATDTQYF
CDR3 DNA: TGCAGTGCCGGACTAGCGACAGATACGCAGTATTTT

clone size: few
D gene: TRBD2
CDR3 length: 15
V gene: TRBV12-3/TRBV12-4
J gene: TRBJ2-1
CDR3 protein: CASIIGLAGANEQFF
CDR3 DNA: TGTGCCAGCATAATAGGGCTAGCGGGGGCCAATGAGCAGTTCTTC

clone size: few
D gene: TRBD2
CDR3 length: 19
V gene: TRBV9
J gene: TRBJ2-1
CDR3 protein: CASSVRPTLAPSSYNEQFF
CDR3 DNA: TGTGCCAGCAGCGTACGACCCACACTAGCGCCGAGCTCCTACAATGAGCAGTTCTTC

clone size: .
D gene: .
CDR3 length: 12
V gene: TRBV18
J gene: TRBJ1-2
CDR3 protein: CASSPMDGGYTF
CDR3 DNA: TGTGCCAGCTCACCGATGGACGGGGGCTACACCTTC

clone size: .
D gene: TRBD2
CDR3 length: 16
V gene: TRBV12-5
J gene: TRBJ2-7
CDR3 protein: CASGLVLGLAGDEQYF
CDR3 DNA: TGTGCTAGTGGTTTGGTACTTGGACTGGCGGGGGACGAGCAGTACTTC

clone size: many
D gene: .
CDR3 length: 10
V gene: TRBV10-2
J gene: TRBJ2-7
CDR3 protein: CASSAGEQYF
CDR3 DNA: TGTGCCAGCAGTGCGGGCGAGCAGTACTTC

clone size: .
D gene: TRBD2
CDR3 length: 13
V gene: TRBV5-6
J gene: TRBJ2-1
CDR3 protein: CASSRTSSNEQFF
CDR3 DNA: TGTGCCAGCAGCCGGACTAGCAGTAATGAGCAGTTCTTC

clone size: .
D gene: .
CDR3 length: 15
V gene: TRBV4-1
J gene: TRBJ1-6
CDR3 protein: CATRSSDVDNSPLHF
CDR3 DNA: TGCGCCACGCGTTCTTCGGACGTTGATAATTCACCCCTCCACTTT

clone size: .
D gene: .
CDR3 length: 12
V gene: TRBV6-1
J gene: TRBJ2-1
CDR3 protein: CATLWAVNEQFF
CDR3 DNA: TGTGCCACCCTATGGGCCGTCAATGAGCAGTTCTTC

clone size: few
D gene: .
CDR3 length: 12
V gene: TRBV7-2
J gene: TRBJ2-3
CDR3 protein: CASSLERVTQYF
CDR3 DNA: TGTGCCAGCAGCTTGGAAAGGGTTACGCAGTATTTT

clone size: many
D gene: .
CDR3 length: 12
V gene: TRBV3-1
J gene: TRBJ2-7
CDR3 protein: CASSHGGYEQYF
CDR3 DNA: TGTGCCAGCAGCCATGGAGGGTACGAGCAGTACTTC

clone size: .
D gene: .
CDR3 length: 12
V gene: TRBV9
J gene: TRBJ2-5
CDR3 protein: CASSSTKETQYF
CDR3 DNA: TGTGCCAGCAGTTCTACCAAGGAGACCCAGTACTTC

clone size: few
D gene: .
CDR3 length: 13
V gene: TRBV20-1
J gene: TRBJ2-3
CDR3 protein: CSARDPGTGSGYF
CDR3 DNA: TGCAGTGCTAGAGACCCCGGGACTGGCTCGGGGTATTTT

clone size: .
D gene: TRBD1
CDR3 length: 14
V gene: TRBV20-1
J gene: TRBJ2-3
CDR3 protein: CSAQDRGYTDTQYF
CDR3 DNA: TGCAGTGCCCAGGACAGGGGGTACACAGATACGCAGTATTTT

clone size: .
D gene: .
CDR3 length: 13
V gene: TRBV12-3/TRBV12-4
J gene: TRBJ1-5
CDR3 protein: CASSLRVDQPQHF
CDR3 DNA: TGTGCCAGCAGTCTCAGGGTCGATCAGCCCCAGCATTTT

clone size: .
D gene: .
CDR3 length: 13
V gene: TRBV12-3/TRBV12-4
J gene: TRBJ1-2
CDR3 protein: CASSVDTGYGYTF
CDR3 DNA: TGTGCCAGCAGTGTAGATACAGGCTATGGCTACACCTTC

clone size: few
D gene: .
CDR3 length: 14
V gene: TRBV10-3
J gene: TRBJ2-5
CDR3 protein: CAISESRVEETQYF
CDR3 DNA: TGTGCCATCAGTGAGTCGAGGGTGGAAGAGACCCAGTACTTC

clone size: .
D gene: .
CDR3 length: 13
V gene: TRBV10-3
J gene: TRBJ2-7
CDR3 protein: CAISVNISYEQYF
CDR3 DNA: TGTGCCATCAGTGTAAATATTTCCTACGAGCAGTACTTC

clone size: many
D gene: .
CDR3 length: 16
V gene: TRBV7-2
J gene: TRBJ2-5
CDR3 protein: CASSLAWGTGAETQYF
CDR3 DNA: TGTGCCAGCAGCTTAGCTTGGGGAACGGGAGCAGAGACCCAGTACTTC

clone size: .
D gene: .
CDR3 length: 15
V gene: TRBV9
J gene: TRBJ2-7
CDR3 protein: CASSVGEGILYEQYF
CDR3 DNA: TGTGCCAGCAGCGTAGGGGAAGGGATCCTCTACGAGCAGTACTTC

clone size: .
D gene: TRBD2
CDR3 length: 16
V gene: TRBV3-1
J gene: TRBJ2-3
CDR3 protein: CATPGSGSESTDTQYF
CDR3 DNA: TGTGCCACCCCGGGCAGCGGGAGTGAGAGCACAGATACGCAGTATTTT

clone size: few
D gene: .
CDR3 length: 15
V gene: TRBV7-9
J gene: TRBJ2-5
CDR3 protein: CASSFPREHRETQYF
CDR3 DNA: TGTGCCAGCAGCTTTCCCCGGGAGCACCGTGAGACCCAGTACTTC

clone size: .
D gene: .
CDR3 length: 15
V gene: TRBV20-1
J gene: TRBJ1-1
CDR3 protein: CSAHPRRGIQAEAFF
CDR3 DNA: TGCAGTGCCCATCCGAGGCGGGGAATACAGGCTGAAGCTTTCTTT

clone size: .
D gene: .
CDR3 length: 11
V gene: TRBV14
J gene: TRBJ1-1
CDR3 protein: CASSHQIEAFF
CDR3 DNA: TGTGCCAGCAGCCACCAGATAGAAGCTTTCTTT

clone size: .
D gene: TRBD2
CDR3 length: 14
V gene: TRBV27
J gene: TRBJ2-1
CDR3 protein: CAIGQASGEGEQFF
CDR3 DNA: TGTGCCATCGGGCAGGCTAGCGGTGAGGGTGAGCAGTTCTTC

clone size: once
D gene: .
CDR3 length: 14
V gene: TRBV6-6
J gene: TRBJ2-2
CDR3 protein: CASRLTVAGGELFF
CDR3 DNA: TGTGCCAGCAGACTGACAGTTGCAGGGGGGGAGCTGTTTTTT

clone size: .
D gene: .
CDR3 length: 12
V gene: TRBV6-5
J gene: TRBJ2-3
CDR3 protein: CASSSGDDTQYF
CDR3 DNA: TGTGCCAGCAGTTCAGGGGACGATACGCAGTATTTT

clone size: .
D gene: TRBD2
CDR3 length: 18
V gene: TRBV5-1
J gene: TRBJ2-7
CDR3 protein: CASSLGSLWLAGNDEQYF
CDR3 DNA: TGCGCCAGCAGCTTGGGGTCTCTCTGGCTAGCGGGAAACGACGAGCAGTACTTC

clone size: .
D gene: .
CDR3 length: 9
V gene: TRBV20-1
J gene: TRBJ1-2
CDR3 protein: CSADYGYTF
CDR3 DNA: TGCAGTGCAGACTATGGCTACACCTTC

clone size: .
D gene: TRBD1
CDR3 length: 18
V gene: TRBV6-5
J gene: TRBJ2-1
CDR3 protein: CASSYSIPRDRAYKEQFF
CDR3 DNA: TGTGCCAGCAGTTACTCGATACCCCGGGACAGAGCCTACAAGGAGCAGTTCTTC

clone size: many
D gene: .
CDR3 length: 14
V gene: TRBV6-1
J gene: TRBJ2-7
CDR3 protein: CASSDRTPSYEQYF
CDR3 DNA: TGTGCCAGCAGTGACAGGACACCATCCTACGAGCAGTACTTC

clone size: few
D gene: TRBD2
CDR3 length: 16
V gene: TRBV7-9
J gene: TRBJ2-3
CDR3 protein: CASSPGREANTDTQYF
CDR3 DNA: TGTGCCAGCAGCCCAGGCCGGGAGGCGAACACAGATACGCAGTATTTT

clone size: .
D gene: .
CDR3 length: 15
V gene: TRBV5-1
J gene: TRBJ1-1
CDR3 protein: CASRPGQGLDTEAFF
CDR3 DNA: TGCGCCAGCAGACCGGGACAAGGTCTGGACACTGAAGCTTTCTTT

clone size: many
D gene: .
CDR3 length: 11
V gene: TRBV3-1
J gene: TRBJ2-5
CDR3 protein: CASSQGLEQYF
CDR3 DNA: TGTGCCAGCAGCCAAGGGCTGGAGCAGTACTTC

clone size: .
D gene: TRBD1
CDR3 length: 17
V gene: TRBV6-2/TRBV6-3
J gene: TRBJ1-5
CDR3 protein: CASRPGTGQEYNQPQHF
CDR3 DNA: TGTGCCAGCAGACCCGGGACAGGCCAGGAGTACAATCAGCCCCAGCATTTT

clone size: .
D gene: TRBD1
CDR3 length: 13
V gene: TRBV28
J gene: TRBJ2-7
CDR3 protein: CASNGQALAEQYF
CDR3 DNA: TGTGCCAGCAACGGACAGGCCCTCGCCGAGCAGTACTTC

clone size: many
D gene: TRBD2
CDR3 length: 18
V gene: TRBV27
J gene: TRBJ2-5
CDR3 protein: CASSPGTSGIPTQETQYF
CDR3 DNA: TGTGCCAGCAGTCCGGGGACTAGCGGGATTCCCACTCAAGAGACCCAGTACTTC

clone size: few
D gene: .
CDR3 length: 14
V gene: TRBV7-2
J gene: TRBJ1-2
CDR3 protein: CASSLAAGYYGYTF
CDR3 DNA: TGTGCCAGCAGCTTAGCGGCAGGGTACTATGGCTACACCTTC

clone size: .
D gene: .
CDR3 length: 13
V gene: TRBV11-2
J gene: TRBJ2-3
CDR3 protein: CAGSLDREDTQYF
CDR3 DNA: TGTGCCGGCAGCTTAGATCGGGAAGATACGCAGTATTTT

clone size: .
D gene: .
CDR3 length: 15
V gene: TRBV7-2
J gene: TRBJ2-2
CDR3 protein: CASSFTTGNTGELFF
CDR3 DNA: TGTGCCAGCAGCTTCACGACAGGCAACACCGGGGAGCTGTTTTTT

clone size: many
D gene: .
CDR3 length: 17
V gene: TRBV18
J gene: TRBJ2-7
CDR3 protein: CASSPNSKTPLSYEQYF
CDR3 DNA: TGTGCCAGCTCCCCCAACTCGAAGACACCGCTCTCCTACGAGCAGTACTTC

clone size: .
D gene: .
CDR3 length: 12
V gene: TRBV28
J gene: TRBJ2-3
CDR3 protein: CASHTRADTQYF
CDR3 DNA: TGTGCCAGCCATACTAGGGCAGATACGCAGTATTTT

clone size: few
D gene: .
CDR3 length: 16
V gene: TRBV21-1
J gene: TRBJ2-3
CDR3 protein: CASSNEERGRTDTQYF
CDR3 DNA: TGTGCCAGCAGCAACGAGGAGCGGGGGAGGACAGATACGCAGTATTTT